This entry lists 19 T cell receptor beta chains sequenced from one sample in a study of control samples from healthy donors and cancer patients. TCRdb's table, derived via immunoSEQ multiplex PCR, lists solely in-frame clones and lacks some. The sample holds about 130,000 clones, roughly 90% seen once. The sample consisted of blood. Every receptor here comes from a man aged 18 to 30 in good health.

V and J are TRBV11-2 and TRBJ1-4, with D possibly being TRBD1 (5 bases). Germline loops: CDR1 SGHAT, CDR2 FQNNGV. V was cut by 1 base and J by 7 bases, with 13 bases left in between. CDR3 size: 15 residues. The CDR3 sequence is CASSLAGNEGEKLFF. Written as DNA, the CDR3 is TGTGCCAGCAGCTTAGCAGGGAATGAGGGTGAAAAACTGTTTTTT.

The CDR3 reads CASSQIKDTEAFF. Written as DNA, the CDR3 is TGTGCCAGCAGCCAGATCAAAGATACTGAAGCTTTCTTT. The chain joins TRBV3-1 (or the pseudogene TRBV3-2) to TRBJ1-1; D not resolved. The CDR3 has 13 amino acids. CDR1 is LGHDT, CDR2 YNNKEL, per germline (reference sequence). V was cut by 3 bases and J by 5 bases, with 10 bases left in between.

This chain joins TRBV19 and TRBJ2-2; 10 bases align to TRBD1. The CDR3 is made up of 17 amino acids. The V gene's germline CDR1 is LNHDA and CDR2 SQIVND (reference sequence). Trimming removed 3 bases from V and 4 bases from J; junction bases left unmatched: 8. CDR3 protein: CASSMKTGGASTGELFF. The CDR3 region has the DNA TGTGCCAGTAGTATGAAGACAGGGGGCGCAAGCACCGGGGAGCTGTTTTTT.

This clone has a handful of counts. The chain combines TRBV11-2 with TRBJ1-1; D gene uncertain. CDR1 and CDR2 from the germline V gene are SGHAT and FQNNGV. V lost 2 bases, J lost 6 bases, and 10 bases lay in between. The length of the CDR3 is 13 residues. Written as DNA, the CDR3 is TGTGCCAGCAGCTTAACGCTCGACGCTGAAGCTTTCTTT. It specifies CASSLTLDAEAFF. The full variable domain, rest sourced from reference TRBV11-2 and TRBJ1-1, is EAGVAQSPRYKIIEKRQSVAFWCNPISGHATLYWYQQILGQGPKLLIQFQNNGVVDDSQLPKDRFSAERLKGVDSTLKIQPAKLEDSAVYLCASSLTLDAEAFFGQGTRLTVV.

The CDR3 bases are TGTGCCAGCATAACCCAGGGGTTTAATGAAAAACTGTTTTTT. Amino acid sequence: CASITQGFNEKLFF. The rearrangement links TRBV9 to TRBJ1-4; a possible D gene is TRBD1 (6 bases). CDR1 SGDLS and CDR2 YYNGEE come from the germline V gene. V was cut by 6 bases and J by 4 bases, with 13 bases left in between. CDR3 length: 14 residues.

The gene calls are TRBV10-2 and TRBJ2-3, with 8 bases aligning to TRBD2. Trimming removed 7 bases from V and 4 bases from J; junction bases left unmatched: 13. The CDR3 is 16 residues long. The germline CDR1 and CDR2 sequences are WSHSY and SAAADI. CDR3 sequence: CASIPEDSGISDTQYF. Here the CDR3 DNA reads TGCGCCAGCATCCCCGAAGATAGCGGGATTTCAGATACGCAGTATTTT.

This clone was observed a single time. The chain uses TRBV27 and TRBJ1-2; D perhaps matches TRBD1 (5 bases). Germline V gene lookup returns CDR1 MNHEY and CDR2 SMNVEV (reference sequence). Trimming cost V 6 bases and J 8 bases, with 22 bases left between them. The CDR3 is 15 residues long. CDR3 in amino acids: CASSPTGAGLLGYTF. CDR3 sequence (DNA): TGTGCCAGCAGCCCTACTGGCGCGGGACTATTGGGCTACACCTTC.

This chain uses TRBV7-6 with TRBJ1-2; 8 nucleotides match TRBD1. The CDR3 runs to 16 residues. The junction had 11 bases not matched to a gene; V was cut back by 2 bases and J by 6 bases. Looked up from germline, CDR1 is SGHVS and CDR2 is FNYEAQ. The CDR3 sequence is CASSLMLAGGIDGYTF. CDR3 in DNA: TGTGCCAGCAGCTTAATGTTGGCAGGGGGCATAGATGGCTACACCTTC. Drawing the rest from reference TRBV7-6 and TRBJ1-2, the complete variable domain is GAGVSQSPRYKVTKRGQDVALRCDPISGHVSLYWYRQALGQGPEFLTYFNYEAQQDKSGLPNDRFSAERPEGSISTLTIQRTEQRDSAMYRCASSLMLAGGIDGYTFGSGTRLTVV.

This clone has a handful of counts. The genes are TRBV2 and TRBJ2-2; TRBD2 agrees at 9 bases. Germline CDR1 SNHLY, CDR2 FYNNEI. V lost 6 bases to trimming and J lost 7 bases; unmatched junction nucleotides: 9. This CDR3 has 15 amino acids. The CDR3 region is CASSLSSGNGGELFF. CDR3 bases: TGTGCCAGCAGCCTATCTAGCGGGAATGGCGGGGAGCTGTTTTTT.

The V gene is TRBV7-3, the J gene TRBJ2-3, with 9 positions matching TRBD2. The CDR3 consists of 18 residues. Germline lookup yields CDR1 SGHTA and CDR2 FQGTGA. With 4 bases clipped from V and 0 bases from J, the junction kept 11 bases outside the gene matches. The CDR3 region is CASSSSWGLAISTDTQYF. The CDR3 nucleotides read TGTGCCAGCAGCTCCTCCTGGGGACTAGCAATTAGCACAGATACGCAGTATTTT.

The V and J genes are TRBV21-1 and TRBJ2-7; the D call of TRBD1 is as the table states it, not checked on the DNA. TRBV21-1 is given as a pseudogene. The length of the CDR3 is 12 residues. CDR3 DNA sequence: TGTGCCAGCAGCTCACAGGACCACGAGCAGTACGTC. Its translation is CASSSQDHEQYV.

The chain combines TRBV12-5 with TRBJ2-3; either TRBD1 or TRBD2 may fit D (7 bases each). The germline CDR1 and CDR2 sequences are LGHNT and FRNRAP. The CDR3 extends over 21 amino acids. Trimming removed 1 base at V and 6 bases at J, with 32 bases between. Written as DNA, the CDR3 is TGTGCTAGTGGTTTGGCCCACGAAAGGGAGGGGGCGCCTAGGTTGGGCGATACGCAGTATTTT. Its translation is CASGLAHEREGAPRLGDTQYF.

The rearrangement uses TRBV11-2 and TRBJ2-5; a possible D gene is TRBD1 (5 bases). This CDR3 is 14 amino acids long. From germline, CDR1 is SGHAT and CDR2 FQNNGV. V lost 1 base to trimming and J lost 2 bases, with 8 bases between them. CDR3 sequence: CASSLGTTQETQYF. The DNA of the CDR3 is TGTGCCAGCAGCTTAGGGACAACACAAGAGACCCAGTACTTC.

For the CDR3, the DNA is TGTGCCAGCAGCCGCCAGACGGACAGGAGCTCCTACAATGAGCAGTTCTTC. Residues: CASSRQTDRSSYNEQFF. V is TRBV3-1 (or the pseudogene TRBV3-2) and J is TRBJ2-1, with 7 bases aligning to TRBD1. CDR3 length: 17 residues. The germline V gene has CDR1 LGHDT and CDR2 YNNKEL (reference sequence). V trimming: 4 bases; J trimming: 0 bases; junction bases outside the gene matches: 9.

CDR3 residues: CASSPPGLAMNEQFF. CDR3 bases: TGTGCCAGCAGCCCGCCGGGACTAGCGATGAATGAGCAGTTCTTC. The J gene is TRBJ2-1, the V gene TRBV5-6; 10 bases line up with TRBD2. Germline assignment: CDR1 SGHDT and CDR2 YYEEEE. Trimming took 4 bases from V and 7 from J; bases not matched to a gene: 8. The CDR3 runs 15 residues.

This chain joins TRBV10-1 and TRBJ1-4, with 7 bases identical to TRBD1. The germline V gene has CDR1 WNHNN and CDR2 SYGVQD (reference sequence). The V gene end was trimmed by 4 bases and the J gene end by 1 base; junction bases not matched to a gene: 12. CDR3 length: 18 amino acids. The CDR3 DNA follows: TGCGCCAGCAGTGCCCTAACAGGGGTTCGGGAAACTAATGAAAAACTGTTTTTT. Translated: CASSALTGVRETNEKLFF.

This clone was observed once. The genes are TRBV12-5 and TRBJ1-2; D is possibly TRBD1 (6 bases). V was trimmed by 2 bases and J by 6 bases, leaving 7 bases between them. This CDR3 has 12 residues. The germline V gene encodes CDR1 LGHNT and CDR2 FRNRAP. The CDR3 loop reads CASGLYRDGYTF. As DNA, the CDR3 is TGTGCTAGTGGTTTGTACAGGGATGGCTACACCTTC.

The V gene is TRBV12-1, the J gene TRBJ1-1. TRBV12-1 has pseudogene status. The CDR3 extends over 15 amino acids. The CDR3 sequence: CASSFGVGWRTEAFF. The CDR3 coding sequence is TGTGCCAGCAGCTTTGGAGTAGGCTGGAGAACTGAAGCTTTCTTT.

The chain uses TRBV25-1 and TRBJ1-4; D is unresolved. CDR3 length equals 14 residues. Per germline, CDR1 MGHDK and CDR2 SYGVNS. V shed 3 bases and J shed 8 bases, with 13 bases lying between them. DNA for the CDR3: TGTGCCAGCAGTGATTTCGGACTCAGCGAAAAACTGTTTTTT. Its translation: CASSDFGLSEKLFF.